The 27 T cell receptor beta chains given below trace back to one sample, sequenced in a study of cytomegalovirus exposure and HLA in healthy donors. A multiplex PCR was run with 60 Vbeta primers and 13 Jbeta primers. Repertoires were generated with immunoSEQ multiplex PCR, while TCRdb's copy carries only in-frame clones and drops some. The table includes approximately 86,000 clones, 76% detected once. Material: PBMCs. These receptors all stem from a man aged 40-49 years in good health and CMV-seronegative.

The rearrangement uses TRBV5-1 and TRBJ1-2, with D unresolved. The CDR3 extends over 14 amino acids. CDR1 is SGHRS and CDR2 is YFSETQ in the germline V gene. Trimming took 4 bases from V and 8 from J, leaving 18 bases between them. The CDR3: CASSIWTAEGGYTF. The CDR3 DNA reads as TGCGCCAGCAGCATATGGACGGCCGAGGGAGGCTACACCTTC. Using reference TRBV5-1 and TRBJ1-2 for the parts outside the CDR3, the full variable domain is KAGVTQTPRYLIKTRGQQVTLSCSPISGHRSVSWYQQTPGQGLQFLFEYFSETQRNKGNFPGRFSGRQFSNSRSEMNVSTLELGDSALYLCASSIWTAEGGYTFGSGTRLTVV.

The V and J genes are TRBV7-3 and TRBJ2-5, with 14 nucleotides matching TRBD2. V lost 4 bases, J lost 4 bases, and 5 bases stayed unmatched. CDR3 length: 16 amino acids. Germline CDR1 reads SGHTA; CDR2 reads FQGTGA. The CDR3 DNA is TGTGCCAGCAGCTCGAGGACTAGCGGGGGGTTAGAGACCCAGTACTTC. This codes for CASSSRTSGGLETQYF. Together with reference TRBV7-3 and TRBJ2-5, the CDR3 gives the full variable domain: GAGVSQTPSNKVTEKGKYVELRCDPISGHTALYWYRQSLGQGPEFLIYFQGTGAADDSGLPNDRFFAVRPEGSVSTLKIQRTERGDSAVYLCASSSRTSGGLETQYFGPGTRLLVL.

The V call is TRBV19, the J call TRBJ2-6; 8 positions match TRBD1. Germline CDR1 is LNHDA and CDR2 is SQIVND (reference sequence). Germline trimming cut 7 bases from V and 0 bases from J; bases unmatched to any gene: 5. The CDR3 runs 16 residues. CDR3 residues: CASNDRGSSGANVLTF. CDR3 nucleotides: TGTGCCAGTAATGACAGGGGAAGCTCTGGGGCCAACGTCCTGACTTTC.

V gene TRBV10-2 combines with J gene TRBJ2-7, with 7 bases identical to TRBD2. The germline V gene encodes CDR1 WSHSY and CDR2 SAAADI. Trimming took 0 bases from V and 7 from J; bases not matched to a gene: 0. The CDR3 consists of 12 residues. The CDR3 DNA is TGCGCCAGCAGTGAGTCGGGGGGGGAGCAGTACTTC. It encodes CASSESGGEQYF.

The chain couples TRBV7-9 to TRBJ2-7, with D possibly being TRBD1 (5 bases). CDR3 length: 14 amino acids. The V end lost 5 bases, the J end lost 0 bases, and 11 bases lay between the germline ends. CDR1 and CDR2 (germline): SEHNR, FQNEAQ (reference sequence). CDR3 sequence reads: CASSPRQISYEQYF. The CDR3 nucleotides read TGTGCCAGCAGCCCTAGACAGATCTCCTACGAGCAGTACTTC.

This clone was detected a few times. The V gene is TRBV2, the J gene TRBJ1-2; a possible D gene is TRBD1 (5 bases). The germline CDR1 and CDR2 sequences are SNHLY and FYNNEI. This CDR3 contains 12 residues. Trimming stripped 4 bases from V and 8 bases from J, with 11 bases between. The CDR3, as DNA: TGTGCCAGCAGTGGGGGGGTGGAAGGCTACACCTTC. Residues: CASSGGVEGYTF.

DNA of the CDR3: TGCGCCAGCAGCCAAGATCCGGGACAGAACTACGAGCAGTACTTC. As protein: CASSQDPGQNYEQYF. This sequence joins TRBV4-1 and TRBJ2-7; 7 positions agree with TRBD1. The CDR3 runs 15 residues. J was trimmed by 3 bases and V by 0 bases; bases with no gene match: 5. Per germline, CDR1 MGHRA and CDR2 YSYEKL.

The CDR3 DNA sequence: TGCGCCAGCAGTGACACGGGGGGGCCCTCCTACAATGAGCAGTTCTTC. Protein sequence: CASSDTGGPSYNEQFF. This rearrangement joins TRBV10-2 to TRBJ2-1; 8 nucleotides line up with TRBD2. CDR1 WSHSY and CDR2 SAAADI come from the germline V gene. The CDR3 runs 16 residues. The J segment lost 0 bases and the V segment lost 3 bases, leaving 4 bases of the junction unmatched.

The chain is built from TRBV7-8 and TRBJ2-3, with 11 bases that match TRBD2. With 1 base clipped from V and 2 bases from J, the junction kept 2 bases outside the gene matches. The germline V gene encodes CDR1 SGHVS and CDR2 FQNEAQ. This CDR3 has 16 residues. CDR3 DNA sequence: TGTGCCAGCAGCTTAGTAGCGGGGGGGTACACAGATACGCAGTATTTT. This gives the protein CASSLVAGGYTDTQYF. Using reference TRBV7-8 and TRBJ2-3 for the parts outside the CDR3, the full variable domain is GAGVSQSPRYKVAKRGQDVALRCDPISGHVSLFWYQQALGQGPEFLTYFQNEAQLDKSGLPSDRFFAERPEGSVSTLKIQRTQQEDSAVYLCASSLVAGGYTDTQYFGPGTRLTVL.

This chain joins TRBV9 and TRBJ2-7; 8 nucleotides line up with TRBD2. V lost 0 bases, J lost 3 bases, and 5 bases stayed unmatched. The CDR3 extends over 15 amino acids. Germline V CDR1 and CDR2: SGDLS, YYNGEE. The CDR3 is CASSVDGLAGYEQYF. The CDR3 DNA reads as TGTGCCAGCAGCGTAGACGGGCTAGCGGGCTACGAGCAGTACTTC.

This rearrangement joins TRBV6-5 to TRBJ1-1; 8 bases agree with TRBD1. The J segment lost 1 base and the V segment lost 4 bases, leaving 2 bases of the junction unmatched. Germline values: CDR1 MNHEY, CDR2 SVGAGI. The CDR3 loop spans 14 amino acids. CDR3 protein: CASSLQGENTEAFF. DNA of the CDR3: TGTGCCAGCAGTTTACAGGGGGAGAACACTGAAGCTTTCTTT.

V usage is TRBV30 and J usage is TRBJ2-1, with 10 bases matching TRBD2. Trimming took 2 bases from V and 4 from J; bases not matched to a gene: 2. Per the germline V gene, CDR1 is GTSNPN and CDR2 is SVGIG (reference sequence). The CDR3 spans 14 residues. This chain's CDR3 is CAWSLTSGYNEQFF. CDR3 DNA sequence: TGTGCCTGGAGTTTGACTAGCGGGTACAATGAGCAGTTCTTC.

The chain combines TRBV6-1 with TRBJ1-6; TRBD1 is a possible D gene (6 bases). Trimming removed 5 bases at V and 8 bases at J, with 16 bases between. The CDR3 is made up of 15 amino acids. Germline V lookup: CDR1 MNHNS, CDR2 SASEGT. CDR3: CASSPVQGRDSPLHF. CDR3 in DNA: TGTGCCAGCAGTCCAGTGCAGGGGAGGGATTCACCCCTCCACTTT.

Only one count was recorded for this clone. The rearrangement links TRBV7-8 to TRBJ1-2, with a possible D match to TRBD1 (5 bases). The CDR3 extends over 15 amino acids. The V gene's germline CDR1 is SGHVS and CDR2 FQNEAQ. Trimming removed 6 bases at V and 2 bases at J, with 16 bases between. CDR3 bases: TGTGCCAGCAGTTCTATTGGGACTCCAAACTATGGCTACACCTTC. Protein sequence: CASSSIGTPNYGYTF.

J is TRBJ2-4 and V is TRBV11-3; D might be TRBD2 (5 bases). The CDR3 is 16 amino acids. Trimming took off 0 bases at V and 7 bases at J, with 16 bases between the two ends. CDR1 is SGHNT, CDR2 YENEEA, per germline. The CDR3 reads CASSLDMGGGGNIQYF. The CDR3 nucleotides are TGTGCCAGCAGCTTAGATATGGGCGGCGGCGGGAACATTCAGTACTTC.

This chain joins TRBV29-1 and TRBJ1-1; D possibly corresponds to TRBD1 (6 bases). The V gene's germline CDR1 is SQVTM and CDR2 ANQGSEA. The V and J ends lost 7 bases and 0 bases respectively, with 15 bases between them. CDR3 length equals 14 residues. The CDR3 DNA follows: TGCAGCGCCCTTAGGGGGGGTATGAACACTGAAGCTTTCTTT. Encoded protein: CSALRGGMNTEAFF.

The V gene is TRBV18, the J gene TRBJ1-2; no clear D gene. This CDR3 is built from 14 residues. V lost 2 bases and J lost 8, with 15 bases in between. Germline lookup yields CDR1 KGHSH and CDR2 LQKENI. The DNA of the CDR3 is TGTGCCAGCTCACCAACAAACGGGGATGAGGGCTACACCTTC. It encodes CASSPTNGDEGYTF.

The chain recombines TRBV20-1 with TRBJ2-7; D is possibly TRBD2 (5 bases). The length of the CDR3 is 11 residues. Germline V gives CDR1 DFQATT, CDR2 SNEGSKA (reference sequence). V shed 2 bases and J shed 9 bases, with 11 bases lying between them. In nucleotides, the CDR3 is TGCAGTGCTAGAATGGGAAGCGGGCAGTACTTC. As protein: CSARMGSGQYF.

For the CDR3, the DNA is TGTGCCTGGAGTGTATCAGGCTACAATGAGCAGTTCTTC. Translating it yields CAWSVSGYNEQFF. The gene calls are TRBV30 and TRBJ2-1; D unresolved. This CDR3 is 13 amino acids long. Germline values: CDR1 GTSNPN, CDR2 SVGIG (reference sequence). Trimming took off 0 bases at V and 3 bases at J, with 6 bases between the two ends.

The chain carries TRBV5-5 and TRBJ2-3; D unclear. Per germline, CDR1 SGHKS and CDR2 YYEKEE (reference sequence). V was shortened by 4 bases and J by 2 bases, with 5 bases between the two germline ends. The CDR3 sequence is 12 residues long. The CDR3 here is CASSPVTDTQYF. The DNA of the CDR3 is TGTGCCAGCAGCCCCGTCACAGATACGCAGTATTTT.

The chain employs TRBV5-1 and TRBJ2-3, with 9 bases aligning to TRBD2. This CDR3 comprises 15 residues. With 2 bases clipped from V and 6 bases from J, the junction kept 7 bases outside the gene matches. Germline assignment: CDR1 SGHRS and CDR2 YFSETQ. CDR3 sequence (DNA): TGCGCCAGCAGCTTTTCCGGGACTAGCAGCGATACGCAGTATTTT. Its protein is CASSFSGTSSDTQYF.

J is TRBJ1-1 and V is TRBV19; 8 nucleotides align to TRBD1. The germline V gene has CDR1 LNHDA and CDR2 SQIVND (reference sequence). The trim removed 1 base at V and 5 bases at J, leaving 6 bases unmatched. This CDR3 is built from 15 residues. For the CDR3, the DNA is TGTGCCAGTAGTATAGTTGGCAGGGGGCCGACTGAAGCTTTCTTT. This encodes CASSIVGRGPTEAFF.

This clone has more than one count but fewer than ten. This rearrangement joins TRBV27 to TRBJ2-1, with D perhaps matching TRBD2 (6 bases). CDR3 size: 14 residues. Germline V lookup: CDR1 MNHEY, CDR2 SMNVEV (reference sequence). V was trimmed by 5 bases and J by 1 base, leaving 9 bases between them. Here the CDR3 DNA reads TGTGCCAGCAGTCGGGGGAAATCCTACAATGAGCAGTTCTTC. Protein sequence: CASSRGKSYNEQFF.

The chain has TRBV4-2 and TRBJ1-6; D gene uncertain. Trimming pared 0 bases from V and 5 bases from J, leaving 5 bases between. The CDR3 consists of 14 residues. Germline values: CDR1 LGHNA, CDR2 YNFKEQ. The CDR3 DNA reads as TGTGCCAGCAGCCAAGACAGGAATAATTCACCCCTCCACTTT. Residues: CASSQDRNNSPLHF.

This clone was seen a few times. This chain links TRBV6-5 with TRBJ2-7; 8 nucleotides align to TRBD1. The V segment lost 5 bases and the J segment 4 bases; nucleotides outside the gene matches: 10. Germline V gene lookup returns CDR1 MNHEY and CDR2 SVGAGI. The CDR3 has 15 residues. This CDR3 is CASSPSGTGLYEQYF. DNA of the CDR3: TGTGCCAGCAGTCCATCCGGGACAGGCTTATACGAGCAGTACTTC.

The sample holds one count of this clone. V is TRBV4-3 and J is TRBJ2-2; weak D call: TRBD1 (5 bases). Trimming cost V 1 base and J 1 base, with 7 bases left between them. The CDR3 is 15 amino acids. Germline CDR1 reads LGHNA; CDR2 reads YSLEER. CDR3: CASSQVDRNTGELFF. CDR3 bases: TGCGCCAGCAGCCAAGTTGACAGGAACACCGGGGAGCTGTTTTTT.

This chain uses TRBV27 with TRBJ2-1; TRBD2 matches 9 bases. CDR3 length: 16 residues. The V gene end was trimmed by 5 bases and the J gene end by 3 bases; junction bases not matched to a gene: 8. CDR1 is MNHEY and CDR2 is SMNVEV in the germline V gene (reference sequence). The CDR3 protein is CASSPQTSGYYNEQFF. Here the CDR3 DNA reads TGTGCCAGCAGTCCCCAGACTAGCGGATACTACAATGAGCAGTTCTTC.